This is a list of T cell receptor beta chains from one sample in a study of early T cells in non-severe SARS-CoV-2 infection. TCRdb re-analysed the 5' RACE reads in MiXCR, keeping a single row per CDR3 protein. The table lists roughly 80,000 distinct CDR3 sequences, roughly 9.6% of them singletons. The specimen was whole blood. Receptors were obtained from an adult who was a healthcare worker with PCR-confirmed SARS-CoV-2 infection or an uninfected control (not recorded which). The CDR3 runs from the conserved cysteine through the conserved F or W. The D gene is left open where the match is weak. Size values are once, few and many counts, or a class for expanded clones, and some rows have none.

D gene: NA
V gene: TRBV9
J gene: TRBJ2-1
clone size: few
CDR3 protein: CASSVEAGPNNEQFF
CDR3 DNA: TGTGCCAGCAGCGTAGAGGCGGGACCGAACAATGAGCAGTTCTTC

D gene: TRBD2
V gene: TRBV5-1
J gene: TRBJ2-1
clone size: many
CDR3 protein: CASMKTSGGYNEQFF
CDR3 DNA: TGCGCCAGCATGAAAACTAGCGGGGGTTACAATGAGCAGTTCTTC

D gene: NA
V gene: TRBV3-1
J gene: TRBJ1-1
clone size: NA
CDR3 protein: CASSPIPNGEAFF
CDR3 DNA: TGTGCCAGCAGTCCAATTCCTAACGGTGAAGCTTTCTTT

D gene: TRBD1
V gene: TRBV28
J gene: TRBJ2-4
clone size: few
CDR3 protein: CATGTEINIQYF
CDR3 DNA: TGTGCCACCGGGACAGAAATAAACATTCAGTACTTC

D gene: TRBD2
V gene: TRBV2
J gene: TRBJ2-3
clone size: NA
CDR3 protein: CASSEFSGRASDTQYF
CDR3 DNA: TGTGCCAGCAGTGAATTTAGCGGGAGGGCCTCAGATACGCAGTATTTT

D gene: NA
V gene: TRBV5-6
J gene: TRBJ1-3
clone size: many
CDR3 protein: CASSLRRARNTIYF
CDR3 DNA: TGTGCCAGCAGCTTGCGGAGGGCCAGAAACACCATATATTTT

D gene: TRBD2
V gene: TRBV20-1
J gene: TRBJ2-7
clone size: many
CDR3 protein: CSAPARLADYEQYF
CDR3 DNA: TGCAGTGCCCCTGCCCGACTAGCGGATTACGAGCAGTACTTC

D gene: NA
V gene: TRBV10-3
J gene: TRBJ2-1
clone size: many
CDR3 protein: CATGKESSYNEQFF
CDR3 DNA: TGTGCCACGGGGAAGGAGAGCTCCTACAATGAGCAGTTCTTC

D gene: NA
V gene: TRBV27
J gene: TRBJ2-3
clone size: NA
CDR3 protein: CASSFVDGGPSGTDTQYF
CDR3 DNA: TGTGCCAGCAGTTTCGTGGATGGAGGGCCTAGCGGCACAGATACGCAGTATTTT

D gene: TRBD1
V gene: TRBV6-6
J gene: TRBJ2-7
clone size: many
CDR3 protein: CASSRGTGGSVKSYEQYF
CDR3 DNA: TGTGCCAGCAGCCGTGGGACAGGGGGCTCCGTAAAGAGTTACGAGCAGTACTTC

D gene: NA
V gene: TRBV18
J gene: TRBJ2-2
clone size: few
CDR3 protein: CASSPVANSYTGELFF
CDR3 DNA: TGTGCCAGCTCACCTGTCGCAAACTCATACACCGGGGAGCTGTTTTTT

D gene: TRBD1
V gene: TRBV11-1
J gene: TRBJ2-5
clone size: NA
CDR3 protein: CASSQTGQGLYETQYF
CDR3 DNA: TGTGCCAGCAGCCAGACCGGACAGGGTTTGTACGAGACCCAGTACTTC

D gene: NA
V gene: TRBV30
J gene: TRBJ1-4
clone size: NA
CDR3 protein: CASLRREEEKLFF
CDR3 DNA: TGTGCCTCGCTGCGGAGGGAAGAGGAAAAACTGTTTTTT

D gene: NA
V gene: TRBV11-2
J gene: TRBJ2-3
clone size: many
CDR3 protein: CASSLGHSGTSTDTQYF
CDR3 DNA: TGTGCCAGCAGCTTAGGCCACAGCGGCACTAGCACAGATACGCAGTATTTT

D gene: NA
V gene: TRBV9
J gene: TRBJ2-2
clone size: NA
CDR3 protein: CASSVSGQALTGELFF
CDR3 DNA: TGTGCCAGCAGCGTTTCAGGTCAGGCCCTCACCGGGGAGCTGTTTTTT

D gene: TRBD1
V gene: TRBV28
J gene: TRBJ2-2
clone size: NA
CDR3 protein: CASTLALGQENTGELFF
CDR3 DNA: TGTGCCAGCACCCTCGCGCTGGGACAGGAGAACACCGGGGAGCTGTTTTTT

D gene: NA
V gene: TRBV6-1
J gene: TRBJ2-2
clone size: NA
CDR3 protein: CASTPTVTTGELFF
CDR3 DNA: TGTGCCAGCACTCCAACGGTTACCACCGGGGAGCTGTTTTTT

D gene: NA
V gene: TRBV11-2
J gene: TRBJ2-7
clone size: few
CDR3 protein: CASSLVGYEQYF
CDR3 DNA: TGTGCCAGCAGCTTAGTGGGCTACGAGCAGTACTTC

D gene: TRBD2
V gene: TRBV3-1
J gene: TRBJ2-7
clone size: few
CDR3 protein: CASSSWTSGSYEQYF
CDR3 DNA: TGTGCCAGCAGCTCCTGGACTAGCGGGAGTTACGAGCAGTACTTC

D gene: NA
V gene: TRBV10-2
J gene: TRBJ2-7
clone size: many
CDR3 protein: CASSSAKANEQYF
CDR3 DNA: TGCGCCAGCAGTTCAGCGAAAGCGAACGAGCAGTACTTC

D gene: TRBD2
V gene: TRBV11-2
J gene: TRBJ2-1
clone size: few
CDR3 protein: CASSLGPSGRAYNEQFF
CDR3 DNA: TGTGCCAGCAGCTTAGGACCCAGCGGGAGAGCCTACAATGAGCAGTTCTTC

D gene: NA
V gene: TRBV3-1
J gene: TRBJ2-1
clone size: few
CDR3 protein: CASSGRRDEQFF
CDR3 DNA: TGTGCCAGCAGCGGACGAAGGGATGAGCAGTTCTTC

D gene: NA
V gene: TRBV25-1
J gene: TRBJ2-5
clone size: many
CDR3 protein: CASSERDTETQYF
CDR3 DNA: TGTGCCAGCAGTGAACGGGATACTGAGACCCAGTACTTC

D gene: NA
V gene: TRBV21-1
J gene: TRBJ1-6
clone size: NA
CDR3 protein: CASLGQRGSPLHF
CDR3 DNA: TGTGCCAGCTTGGGCCAAAGGGGTTCACCCCTCCACTTT

D gene: NA
V gene: TRBV6-6
J gene: TRBJ1-2
clone size: few
CDR3 protein: CASLRLQGYGYTF
CDR3 DNA: TGTGCCAGCCTGCGGCTACAGGGCTATGGCTACACCTTC

D gene: NA
V gene: TRBV21-1
J gene: TRBJ2-6
clone size: NA
CDR3 protein: CASSNQQGTLPGANVLTF
CDR3 DNA: TGTGCCAGCAGCAACCAACAGGGGACCCTCCCTGGGGCCAACGTCCTGACTTTC

D gene: NA
V gene: TRBV28
J gene: TRBJ1-1
clone size: few
CDR3 protein: CASSGRFFAFF
CDR3 DNA: TGTGCCAGCAGCGGACGGTTTTTCGCTTTCTTT

D gene: NA
V gene: TRBV19
J gene: TRBJ1-5
clone size: many
CDR3 protein: CASSMGPGNQPQHF
CDR3 DNA: TGTGCCAGTAGTATGGGGCCAGGAAATCAGCCCCAGCATTTT

D gene: TRBD2
V gene: TRBV5-1
J gene: TRBJ2-3
clone size: NA
CDR3 protein: CASSLEGLAQRGHTQYF
CDR3 DNA: TGCGCCAGCAGCTTGGAGGGACTAGCTCAACGGGGGCATACGCAGTATTTT

D gene: NA
V gene: TRBV10-2
J gene: TRBJ2-1
clone size: few
CDR3 protein: CASTKDQKREQFF
CDR3 DNA: TGCGCCAGCACTAAGGATCAAAAACGGGAGCAGTTCTTC

D gene: TRBD1
V gene: TRBV20-1
J gene: TRBJ2-4
clone size: NA
CDR3 protein: CSARPPTGTGNIQYF
CDR3 DNA: TGCAGTGCTAGACCCCCGACAGGGACGGGAAACATTCAGTACTTC

D gene: NA
V gene: TRBV18
J gene: TRBJ1-1
clone size: NA
CDR3 protein: CASSRKEARANTEAFF
CDR3 DNA: TGTGCCAGCTCAAGAAAGGAGGCCAGAGCGAACACTGAAGCTTTCTTT

D gene: TRBD1
V gene: TRBV20-1
J gene: TRBJ2-7
clone size: NA
CDR3 protein: CSAAEGAYEQYF
CDR3 DNA: TGCAGTGCTGCTGAGGGGGCATACGAGCAGTACTTC

D gene: NA
V gene: TRBV7-2
J gene: TRBJ2-1
clone size: many
CDR3 protein: CASSFPGEQFF
CDR3 DNA: TGTGCCAGCAGCTTTCCAGGTGAGCAGTTCTTC

D gene: TRBD2
V gene: TRBV30
J gene: TRBJ2-1
clone size: many
CDR3 protein: CALDREGNEQFF
CDR3 DNA: TGTGCCCTGGATCGGGAGGGCAATGAGCAGTTCTTC

D gene: NA
V gene: TRBV30
J gene: TRBJ2-2
clone size: many
CDR3 protein: CAWSVQVGELFF
CDR3 DNA: TGTGCCTGGAGTGTACAGGTCGGGGAGCTGTTTTTT

D gene: NA
V gene: TRBV5-1
J gene: TRBJ2-7
clone size: many
CDR3 protein: CASSLSPSTYEQYF
CDR3 DNA: TGCGCCAGCAGCTTGAGCCCCTCTACCTACGAGCAGTACTTC

D gene: NA
V gene: TRBV6-1
J gene: TRBJ1-5
clone size: many
CDR3 protein: CASRMSPDQPQHF
CDR3 DNA: TGTGCCAGCAGAATGAGCCCCGATCAGCCCCAGCATTTT

D gene: TRBD2
V gene: TRBV14
J gene: TRBJ2-1
clone size: many
CDR3 protein: CASSQDPSGKNRQFF
CDR3 DNA: TGTGCCAGCAGCCAAGATCCTAGCGGGAAAAACCGGCAGTTCTTC

D gene: NA
V gene: TRBV20-1
J gene: TRBJ1-5
clone size: many
CDR3 protein: CSANPLGNSNQPQHF
CDR3 DNA: TGCAGTGCTAATCCCTTAGGGAATAGCAATCAGCCCCAGCATTTT

D gene: NA
V gene: TRBV6-2/TRBV6-3
J gene: TRBJ1-5
clone size: once
CDR3 protein: CASSQIGPQHF
CDR3 DNA: TGTGCCAGCAGTCAAATTGGGCCCCAGCATTTT

D gene: NA
V gene: TRBV28
J gene: TRBJ1-5
clone size: few
CDR3 protein: CASSLWGGTNRPNQPQHF
CDR3 DNA: TGTGCCAGCAGTCTGTGGGGGGGGACAAACAGACCCAATCAGCCCCAGCATTTT

D gene: NA
V gene: TRBV10-3
J gene: TRBJ2-6
clone size: many
CDR3 protein: CAISESAGANVLTF
CDR3 DNA: TGTGCCATCAGTGAGTCTGCTGGGGCCAACGTCCTGACTTTC

D gene: TRBD2
V gene: TRBV7-9
J gene: TRBJ2-1
clone size: many
CDR3 protein: CASSLGSGVYNEQFF
CDR3 DNA: TGTGCCAGCAGCTTAGGTAGCGGGGTCTACAATGAGCAGTTCTTC

D gene: NA
V gene: TRBV2
J gene: TRBJ2-5
clone size: few
CDR3 protein: CASWDLSSETQYF
CDR3 DNA: TGTGCCAGTTGGGACTTGTCCTCGGAGACCCAGTACTTC

D gene: NA
V gene: TRBV12-3/TRBV12-4
J gene: TRBJ2-5
clone size: few
CDR3 protein: CASSFQKTQYF
CDR3 DNA: TGTGCCAGCAGTTTTCAAAAGACCCAGTACTTC

D gene: NA
V gene: TRBV25-1
J gene: TRBJ2-1
clone size: many
CDR3 protein: CASSEYDEQFF
CDR3 DNA: TGTGCCAGCAGTGAGTACGATGAGCAGTTCTTC

D gene: NA
V gene: TRBV27
J gene: TRBJ2-3
clone size: many
CDR3 protein: CASSLGSMSTDTQYF
CDR3 DNA: TGTGCCAGCAGTTTAGGGAGTATGAGCACAGATACGCAGTATTTT

D gene: TRBD2
V gene: TRBV3-1
J gene: TRBJ2-5
clone size: many
CDR3 protein: CASSHAGASEETQYF
CDR3 DNA: TGTGCCAGCAGCCACGCGGGAGCCTCGGAGGAGACCCAGTACTTC

D gene: NA
V gene: TRBV12-5
J gene: TRBJ2-7
clone size: few
CDR3 protein: CASGLARTTGAYEQYF
CDR3 DNA: TGTGCTAGTGGTTTGGCCCGGACTACGGGGGCCTACGAGCAGTACTTC

D gene: NA
V gene: TRBV20-1
J gene: TRBJ1-5
clone size: many
CDR3 protein: CSARAGAQSNQPQHF
CDR3 DNA: TGCAGTGCTAGAGCCGGGGCACAAAGCAATCAGCCCCAGCATTTT

D gene: TRBD2
V gene: TRBV4-1
J gene: TRBJ2-3
clone size: many
CDR3 protein: CASSRRLAGGVSTDTQYF
CDR3 DNA: TGCGCCAGCAGCCGCCGACTAGCGGGAGGGGTGAGCACAGATACGCAGTATTTT

D gene: NA
V gene: TRBV29-1
J gene: TRBJ2-3
clone size: few
CDR3 protein: CSFRRADTQYF
CDR3 DNA: TGCAGCTTCCGCCGGGCAGATACGCAGTATTTT

D gene: TRBD1
V gene: TRBV20-1
J gene: TRBJ1-6
clone size: few
CDR3 protein: CSATGTGVNNSPLHF
CDR3 DNA: TGCAGTGCAACCGGGACAGGGGTTAATAATTCACCCCTCCACTTT

D gene: NA
V gene: TRBV1
J gene: TRBJ2-1
clone size: few
CDR3 protein: CTSSQDLCLAGFSYNEQFF
CDR3 DNA: TGCACCAGCAGCCAAGATCTTTGTCTAGCGGGGTTCTCCTACAATGAGCAGTTCTTC